The rows below give T cell receptor beta chains drawn from one sample of a study of tumor-infiltrating lymphocytes in primary liver carcinoma. TCRdb re-called the multiplex PCR reads with MiXCR, one entry per CDR3 protein. The sample carries roughly 120,000 distinct CDR3 sequences, 60% to 75% recorded once. Sequencing was carried out using liver tumor tissue from sampling region 3. The receptors derive from a woman aged 55-69 years with primary liver carcinoma and hepatitis B virus infection. Both conserved end residues are part of each CDR3. D genes are given only for firm matches. Part of the rows lack a size; the others show once, few, many or a class for expanded clones.

CASSIWRAGANVLTF TGTGCCAGCAGTATATGGAGAGCTGGGGCCAACGTCCTGACTTTC TRBV12-3/TRBV12-4 once 15 . TRBJ2-6
CASSLRAGAVVYNEQFF TGTGCCAGCAGCTTAAGGGCAGGGGCTGTCGTCTACAATGAGCAGTTCTTC TRBV7-9 . 17 . TRBJ2-1
CASSLYPAYEQYF TGTGCCAGCAGCTTATACCCCGCTTACGAGCAGTACTTC TRBV7-9 many 13 . TRBJ2-7
CASGSYPPWSSGRGQFF TGTGCCAGCGGCTCGTACCCCCCTTGGAGTAGCGGGAGAGGGCAGTTCTTC TRBV5-6 . 17 TRBD2 TRBJ2-1
CASSEQRVNHEQYF TGTGCTAGCAGTGAGCAGAGGGTCAACCACGAGCAGTACTTC TRBV7-8 . 14 . TRBJ2-7
CASSSPLFGSRSYNEQFF TGTGCCAGCAGTTCCCCTCTTTTTGGGTCCCGCTCCTACAATGAGCAGTTCTTC TRBV25-1 . 18 . TRBJ2-1
CASSIVPGSDQPQHF TGTGCCAGTAGTATAGTCCCAGGAAGCGATCAGCCCCAGCATTTT TRBV19 few 15 . TRBJ1-5
CASTRRELAKWVNTDTQYF TGTGCCAGCACCCGACGTGAACTAGCCAAGTGGGTGAACACAGATACGCAGTATTTT TRBV12-3/TRBV12-4 . 19 . TRBJ2-3
CNIQGTGDEQYF TGCAACATTCAAGGGACGGGTGACGAGCAGTACTTC TRBV29-1 . 12 . TRBJ2-7
CASSLEGGEIDEQFF TGTGCAAGCAGCTTAGAAGGGGGAGAAATCGATGAGCAGTTCTTC TRBV11-2 . 15 . TRBJ2-1
CTSQGHTNTGELFF TGTACCAGTCAAGGACATACGAACACCGGGGAGCTGTTTTTT TRBV11-2 . 14 . TRBJ2-2
CAGSLGLLSRMNTEAFF TGTGCCGGCAGCTTGGGCCTCCTGTCCAGGATGAACACTGAAGCTTTCTTT TRBV11-2 . 17 . TRBJ1-1
CASSLERYTNTEAFF TGCGCCAGCAGCTTGGAAAGATACACGAACACTGAAGCTTTCTTT TRBV5-1 . 15 . TRBJ1-1
CASSPQSTSGETQYF TGTGCTAGCAGCCCGCAGTCTACTAGCGGAGAGACCCAGTACTTC TRBV5-4 . 15 TRBD2 TRBJ2-5
CASSNSGAKQFF TGTGCCAGTAGTAACTCGGGTGCTAAACAGTTCTTC TRBV6-6 . 12 . TRBJ2-1
CASSLGGRRHHEALF TGTGCCAGCAGTTTAGGGGGGAGGAGACACCATGAAGCTCTCTTT TRBV12-3/TRBV12-4 . 15 . TRBJ1-1
CASSLPGNNEQFF TGTGCCAGCAGTTTACCGGGGAACAATGAGCAGTTCTTC TRBV28 . 13 . TRBJ2-1
CASRVENQKNTEAFF TGCGCCAGCAGGGTCGAGAACCAAAAGAACACTGAAGCTTTCTTT TRBV5-1 many 15 . TRBJ1-1
CASNGLSETQYF TGTGCCAGCAACGGTCTCTCGGAGACCCAGTACTTC TRBV2 . 12 . TRBJ2-5
CASSAWRHYEQYF TGTGCCAGCAGTGCTTGGAGGCACTACGAGCAGTACTTC TRBV2 . 13 . TRBJ2-7
CASSRQGATGNTIYF TGTGCCAGCAGCCGACAGGGGGCCACTGGAAACACCATATATTTT TRBV7-8 many 15 TRBD1 TRBJ1-3
CASSRTDRGCGEKLFF TGTGCCAGCAGCCGAACTGATAGGGGGTGCGGTGAAAAACTGTTTTTT TRBV4-2 . 16 . TRBJ1-4
CTSRENPGLAGVVEQFF TGTACCAGTAGAGAAAACCCGGGACTAGCGGGAGTGGTTGAGCAGTTCTTC TRBV28 . 17 TRBD2 TRBJ2-1
CATTPGLNTGELFF TGTGCCACCACACCGGGACTCAACACCGGGGAGCTGTTTTTT TRBV24-1 . 14 . TRBJ2-2
CASSSRGARTTSNEQFF TGTGCCAGCAGCTCCCGGGGGGCGCGGACCACGAGCAATGAACAGTTCTTC TRBV11-3 . 17 . TRBJ2-1
CASIFPRTRGTEAFF TGTGCCAGCATTTTCCCCCGGACAAGGGGCACTGAAGCTTTCTTT TRBV28 . 15 . TRBJ1-1
CASSPYGQGEIFF TGTGCCAGCTCACCTTACGGACAGGGTGAGATCTTCTTT TRBV18 many 13 TRBD1 TRBJ1-1
CASSYRGLRSKGQYF TGTGCCAGCAGTTACCGGGGGCTACGGAGTAAAGGGCAGTACTTC TRBV6-5 many 15 . TRBJ2-7
CASSFTPLRCSYNGQFF TGTGCCAGTAGCTTTACCCCACTGAGGTGCTCCTACAATGGGCAGTTCTTC TRBV11-2 . 17 . TRBJ2-1
CARGLDLIVWYNEQFF TGTGCCAGAGGCTTAGATTTGATTGTGTGGTACAATGAGCAGTTCTTC TRBV11-2 . 16 . TRBJ2-1
CSGDRGNGQLF TGCAGCGGCGACAGGGGGAATGGGCAGTTATTC TRBV29-1 . 11 TRBD1 TRBJ2-1
CASSQEPRGSEANVLTF TGCGCCAGCAGTCAAGAGCCACGAGGCTCTGAGGCCAACGTCCTGACTTTC TRBV4-1 . 17 . TRBJ2-6
CVTSTNRIMNTEAFF TGTGTCACCAGTACAAACAGGATAATGAACACTGAAGCTTTCTTT TRBV28 . 15 . TRBJ1-1
CTSSPGPLQAGELFF TGTACCAGCAGTCCCGGGCCTCTTCAGGCCGGGGAGCTGTTTTTT TRBV11-1 . 15 . TRBJ2-2
CACSLEPCSPLHF TGTGCCTGCAGCTTAGAACCGTGTTCACCCCTCCACTTT TRBV11-2 . 13 . TRBJ1-6
CASSARGIGTDTQYF TGTGCCAGCAGCGCGCGGGGCATAGGCACAGATACGCAGTATTTT TRBV5-5 many 15 . TRBJ2-3
CASSLTPGTRHNEQFF TGTGCCAGCAGCTTAACTCCCGGGACTAGACACAATGAGCAGTTCTTC TRBV11-2 once 16 TRBD2 TRBJ2-1
CAGSLGFGSGRGSYEQYF TGTGCCGGCAGCTTAGGATTTGGCAGCGGGAGGGGCTCCTACGAGCAGTACTTC TRBV11-2 . 18 TRBD2 TRBJ2-7
CASSWTGELFF TGTGCCAGCAGCTGGACCGGGGAGCTGTTTTTT TRBV5-5 many 11 . TRBJ2-2
CATSGTLGEKLFF TGTGCCACCAGCGGGACCCTGGGAGAAAAACTGTTTTTT TRBV15 . 13 . TRBJ1-4
CASNRQGSYEQYF TGTGCCAGCAACCGACAGGGGTCCTACGAGCAGTACTTC TRBV28 . 13 TRBD1 TRBJ2-7
CSVLPTAGIHNEQFF TGCAGCGTCCTACCCACAGCGGGAATTCACAATGAGCAGTTCTTC TRBV29-1 . 15 TRBD2 TRBJ2-1
CASWAGAGDEKLFF TGTGCCAGCTGGGCAGGGGCAGGGGACGAAAAACTGTTTTTT TRBV2 few 14 . TRBJ1-4
CASSQAVAPYGQYF TGCGCCAGCAGCCAAGCAGTTGCCCCCTACGGGCAGTACTTC TRBV4-1 . 14 . TRBJ2-7
CASSLRLVRQEIQYF TGTGCCAGCAGCTTACGGCTAGTACGGCAAGAGATCCAGTATTTC TRBV11-2 . 15 . TRBJ2-5
CASRQREGQQETRYF TGTGCCAGCAGACAGCGGGAGGGCCAACAGGAGACCCGGTACTTC TRBV6-1 . 15 TRBD2 TRBJ2-5
CASGFTALNSPLHF TGTGCCAGCGGTTTTACAGCCTTGAATTCTCCCCTCCACTTT TRBV12-3/TRBV12-4 . 14 . TRBJ1-6
CASSPGLDTGTHYF TGTGCCAGCAGCCCCGGACTGGACACAGGTACGCATTATTTT TRBV11-3 once 14 . TRBJ2-3
CASSPETSGGEQYF TGTGCCAGCAGCCCCGAGACTAGCGGGGGAGAGCAATACTTC TRBV11-2 . 14 TRBD2 TRBJ2-7